This TCR beta chain is from a study of OX40 agonist ivuxolimab in advanced cancers. Study at large: At doses from 0.01 to 10 mg/kg, patients were given intravenous ivuxolimab every 2 weeks. Study-level results: Low levels of normalized T-cell clonal expansion also appeared in some nonresponders.

Method: immunoSEQ multiplex PCR; TCRdb's copy keeps in-frame clones and lacks some. Here the sample spans about 18,000 clones, 85% to 90% being singletons. Autoimmune disease history or systemic immunosuppression was exclusionary. The timepoints at which blood was sampled were baseline, cycle 4 day 1, and cycle 7 day 1. With regard to this clone: The antigen is unknown. One end of the junction does not line up with germline, which may come from a read error.

The length of the CDR3 is 18 residues. The V gene's germline CDR1 is LGHNA and CDR2 YNFKEQ. This TCR derives from an adult with an advanced solid tumor such as melanoma, head and neck, liver or kidney cancer. The specimen was CD4+ or CD8+ T cells sorted from blood, collected in a trial of the OX40 agonist ivuxolimab. The chain couples TRBV4-2 to TRBJ1-2; 8 bases agree with TRBD1. The CDR3 region has the DNA TGTGCCAGCAGCCGCCTCGGACAGGGAGTGGGGAGTACAGGAGAGACCCACTTC. Translating it yields CASSRLGQGVGSTGETHF.